This T cell receptor (beta chain) came from a study of early stage breast cancer tumors (dated by TCRdb to the late 2010s). Context from the whole study: Of the roughly 17 invasive breast tumors, around twelve were found to be estrogen receptor-positive, progesterone receptor-positive and HER2-negative. On average, each sample had about 9.6-fold read coverage. About 70% of the 12 ER+/PR+/HER2- tumors were invasive ductal carcinomas, while the other four were invasive lobular carcinomas. A total of around 2.7 million templates, representing about 1.1 million unique clonotypes, were detected across all samples.

The CDR3, cysteine through phenylalanine, is 14 amino acids long. The only DNA kept is the CDR3, 42 bases in frame from the first base. V gives up 6 bases and J gives up 6 bases, and the segment between their germline ends measures 14 bases. The germline V gene specifies MNHNS as CDR1 and SASEGT as CDR2. Each sample was amplified as two independent genomic DNA replicates: roughly 0.5 ug for blood and about 1.4 ug for tumor or normal breast. Following the manufacturer's instructions, the ImmunoSeq Intro kit was used to carry out TCRB sequencing on genomic DNA. Multiplex PCR was run for about 30 cycles using proprietary primers and spike-in control sequences for absolute quantification. Single-end 150-bp reads were used to sequence an 87-bp fragment covering the CDR3 and the flanking V and J genes. Seven samples, with two replicates for each sample, were multiplexed per lane of an Illumina MiSeq using version 3.0 chemistry. On the authors' methods: Raw data were processed by the vendor's proprietary pipeline, with both replicates merged into one result per sample. To define clonotypes, the study grouped productive rearrangements that shared the V-gene family, CDR3 amino acid sequence and J-gene segment. Clonality was calculated as 1 minus the normalized Shannon entropy (Pielou evenness) of TCRB abundances. T cell density was estimated by dividing total templates by the number of input cells inferred from the DNA input amount. Recon with default parameters was used to estimate total repertoire diversity and clonality. Clonotypes with over 0.1% abundance in tumor and at least 32-fold higher abundance in tumor than in normal breast were defined as tumor-enriched. What TCRdb holds here is the immuneACCESS table cut down to in-frame rearrangements. Part of the clones is not present; checked against another copy, under half of the missing clones reflect an unresolved V gene, and the others are unexplained. The V and J calls and clone size come from that table; D and trimming were worked out from the DNA. The sample table records around 50,000 clones; 75% to 85% of these occur just once. The ten largest clonotypes hold approximately 1.5% of the sample.

On the study overall, not on this receptor specifically: Tumors showed roughly 2.3-fold higher T cell density and higher clonality than adjacent normal breast tissue. Enriched TCRB sequences shared across patients were mostly commonly generated sequences, unlikely to play an important role in the tumor microenvironment. Because the cohort was small, a breakdown by tumor subtype could not be done. Repertoires from blood resembled normal breast more closely than tumor, and using blood as a reference for each tissue separated tumor from normal in most of the 16 patients. Chain pairing and functional markers such as CD4, CD8 and FOXP3 were missed by bulk genomic DNA sequencing of unsorted cells.

The study profiled bulk TCR beta-chain repertoires in matched peripheral blood, tumor and adjacent normal breast tissue taken from roughly 17 patients with early-stage breast cancer. Before surgery, about 5-10 mL of whole blood was collected into EDTA tubes and then processed within 2 hours. Peripheral blood mononuclear cells were isolated by Ficoll-Paque centrifugation in SepMate-50 tubes. PBMCs were cryopreserved in aliquots of roughly 1.8 to 4 million cells in 90% FBS with about 10% DMSO and kept in liquid nitrogen. Genomic DNA was extracted with the Qiagen AllPrep DNA/RNA Mini kit. To note about this clone: The specificity of this receptor is unknown. Base qualities are not provided; no much larger clone lies one nucleotide away.

Sequenced input: blood. The rearrangement joined TRBV6-1 to TRBJ2-2; the D gene is perhaps TRBD1, from 7 matching bases. This clonotype was sampled from a person in their fifties with breast cancer. Here is the DNA: TGTGCCAGCAGGGACTACAGGGGTGCCGGGGAGCTGTTTTTT. Protein translation: CASRDYRGAGELFF.